The subject of this entry is one T cell receptor beta chain. This sample was included in a study of blood T cell repertoires in COVID-19. Turning to the study itself: Samples taken during acute and convalescent COVID-19 were collected in the United States, Italy and Spain.

Original processing methods: Estimates of nucleated cell counts were drawn from the amplification of reference gene primers. Sequenced by immunoSEQ multiplex PCR; TCRdb stores in-frame clones only, minus some. V and J calls plus clone size are reproduced from that table; the DNA served to infer D and trimming. The data hold tens of thousands of clones, with roughly 79% observed a single time. Trimming left V 6 bases short and J 8 bases short, with 19 bases between. The CDR3 has 15 residues. Germline V gives CDR1 SNHLY, CDR2 FYNNEI. The chain joins TRBV2 to TRBJ1-4, with D perhaps matching TRBD1 (5 bases). The sequence was obtained from a man older than 75 with COVID-19, enrolled during active disease. The sequenced material came from peripheral blood. The CDR3 sequence: CASRSGGFGLEKLFF. CDR3 nucleotides: TGTGCCAGCAGAAGCGGGGGGTTTGGTCTCGAAAAACTGTTTTTT.